This T cell receptor beta chain was sequenced during a study of shared clonotypes between healthy human individuals (dated by TCRdb to the early 2020s). Some background on the complete study: The cohort comprised a couple of women and a few men aged 18 to 49 years. Between about 0.85 and 10 billion PBMCs per donor were obtained by leukapheresis. For each donor, CD4 naive and CD4 memory were each run on three plates, CD8 naive on two plates, and CD8 memory on one plate. To increase sequencing depth and limit assay-specific biases, TCR repertoire library preparation and sequencing were carried out by different laboratories using diverse techniques. To estimate repertoire size and how much clonotypes are shared between individuals, the study performed deep sequencing of blood TCR repertoires from 4 to 6 healthy adults.

Using the deep immunoSEQ assay, TCR CDR3 regions were amplified from genomic DNA by multiplex PCR. Extracted genomic DNA from each cell subset was distributed evenly across all wells of several immunoSEQ 96-well plates, and each plate was treated as a replicate. For sorted subsets, about 200 ng genomic DNA, equal to some 30,000 T cell genomes, was loaded into each replicate PCR. The purified libraries were quantified using a Qubit 3.0 fluorometer, sized with a Bioanalyzer 2100, and then quantified again using the KAPA Library Quantification kit. Every immunoSEQ 96-well plate was sequenced on a dedicated single-read 150-cycle Illumina NextSeq 550 flow cell. On the authors' methods: Because only junctional sequences without quality scores were contained in the immunoSEQ output, filtering matching that applied to full-length reads could not be performed. Sequences were annotated with PyIR, a Python wrapper for IgBLAST v1.9, using IMGT germline references to assign V/J genes and CDR3. Reads with weak V/J assignments (E-value above 1e-6), missing CDR3, stop codons, out-of-frame junctions, or ambiguous translated residues were removed. V3J clonotypes were defined as sequences sharing the same inferred V gene, J gene, and CDR3 amino acid sequence. Percentage overlap between repertoires was computed as shared unique clonotypes divided by the size of the smaller repertoire. RTK rarefaction, the Chao1 estimator, and Recon v2.1 estimates of unobserved clonotypes were used to assess repertoire richness. Generation probabilities for all TCRbeta clonotypes obtained by the gDNA method from a handful of donors were computed using OLGA. TCRdb mirrors the immuneACCESS table, restricted to in-frame sequences. Some clones are absent from its copies; in checked studies, under half trace to an unresolved V gene, and the reason for the others is unknown. The D gene and trimming were derived from the DNA, and the V and J assignments and clone size from that table. This sample comprises around 1,000,000 clones, roughly 80% of them detected only once. Clones ranked in the top ten supply more than 0.85% of the sample.

The CDR3 measures 15 amino acids from cysteine to phenylalanine. Just the 45-base CDR3 DNA is kept, in frame starting at base 1. The germline V gene yields SGHTA for CDR1 and FQGTGA for CDR2. V and J are truncated by 2 bases and 4 bases respectively, leaving an intervening sequence of 12 bases. In regard to this clone: The antigen it recognizes is unknown. Per-base quality was not reported, and no clone a single base away is much larger than it.

The research as a whole found: The small number of donors limited the genetic and exposure-history diversity represented. Pairwise subsampling indicated that sequencing depth was expected to affect the degree of clonotype sharing among donors. Naive subsets generally had larger estimated clonotype richness than memory subsets did. Sampling was restricted to blood, and TCR repertoires in tissues likely differ from the TCR repertoires found in blood. Roughly 5% of naive CD4, 3.5% of naive CD8, around 2.3% of memory CD4, and 0.35% to 0.5% of memory CD8 clonotypes were shared across several donors. Clonotypes shared by all four sorted-subset donors showed higher generation probabilities than non-shared clonotypes. Incomplete sequencing was indicated by rarefaction of sorted-subset datasets, despite the large sequencing depth.

Donors were healthy HIV-negative adults with no recently reported acute infections or vaccinations. Every donor was a Caucasian adult living in Nashville, Tennessee, USA. CD4+ T cells were enriched through magnetic negative selection, after which naive cells were positively selected on CD45RA and the remaining negative fraction served as the memory subset. Blood was collected by leukapheresis, and PBMCs were isolated by Ficoll-Histopaque density gradient centrifugation and then cryopreserved in liquid nitrogen vapor phase. Analytical flow cytometry was used to check the purity and quantity of each magnetically sorted T cell population. Genomic DNA was isolated from every sorted fraction and measured by UV absorbance on a Nanodrop 2000c.

The sequence links TRBV7-3 to TRBJ2-1, with the D gene call left open. The sample comprised memory CD4+ T cells from PBMCs. Reading the label with the study, this specimen's cell subset or site is: CD45RA-negative fraction. This sequence was found in a young man in good health. Some clones in this sample may be carry-over from other donors' samples. The CDR3: CASSLGSARYNEQFF. The nucleotides read TGTGCCAGCAGCTTAGGATCCGCACGGTACAATGAGCAGTTCTTC.